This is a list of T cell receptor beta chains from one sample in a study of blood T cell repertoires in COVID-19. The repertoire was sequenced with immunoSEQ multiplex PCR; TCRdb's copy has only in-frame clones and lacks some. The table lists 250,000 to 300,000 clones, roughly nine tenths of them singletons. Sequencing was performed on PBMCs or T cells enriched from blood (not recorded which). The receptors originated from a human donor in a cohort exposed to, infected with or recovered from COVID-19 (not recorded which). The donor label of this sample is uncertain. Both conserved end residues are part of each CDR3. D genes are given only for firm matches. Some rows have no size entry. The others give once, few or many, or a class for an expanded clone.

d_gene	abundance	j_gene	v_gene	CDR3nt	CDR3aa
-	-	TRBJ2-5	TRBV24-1	TGTGCCACCAGTGAACCCGGGACTCCGACCCAGTACTTC	CATSEPGTPTQYF
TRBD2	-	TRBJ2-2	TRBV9	TGTGCCAGCAGCGTTGTAGCGGGGGGTGGAACCGGGGAGCTGTTTTTT	CASSVVAGGGTGELFF
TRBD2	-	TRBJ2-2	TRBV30	TGTGCCTGGAGACCGCCGGGACTAGCGGGGGGGCCTGTCGGGGAGCTGTTTTTT	CAWRPPGLAGGPVGELFF
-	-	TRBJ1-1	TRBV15	TGTGCCACCAGCAGAGATGTACCAGGGCAAGCTTTCTTT	CATSRDVPGQAFF
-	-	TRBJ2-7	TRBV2	TGTGCCAGCAGGCCGGACAGCTACGAGCAGTACTTC	CASRPDSYEQYF
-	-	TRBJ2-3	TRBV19	TGTGCCAGTAGTGTCAGCGGCGATACGCAGTATTTT	CASSVSGDTQYF
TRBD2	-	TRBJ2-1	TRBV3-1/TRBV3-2	TGTGCCAGCAGCCAAGGGGTGGGACTAGCGGGGAACAATGAGCAGTTCTTC	CASSQGVGLAGNNEQFF
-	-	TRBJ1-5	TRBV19	TGTGCTGGGGGAGGGGGGAGCAATCAGCCCCAGCATTTT	CAGGGGSNQPQHF
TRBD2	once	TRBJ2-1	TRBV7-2	TGTGCCAGCGGCCTAGCGGGGCACCCATACAATGAGCAGTTCTTC	CASGLAGHPYNEQFF
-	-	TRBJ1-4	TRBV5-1	TGCGCCAGCAGCTTAGGGGCCAGTGAAAAACTGTTTTTT	CASSLGASEKLFF
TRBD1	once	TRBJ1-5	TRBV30	TGTGCCTGGGACAGGGGCAATCAGCCCCAGCATTTT	CAWDRGNQPQHF
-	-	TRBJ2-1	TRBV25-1	TGTGCCAGCAGTGAATGGACTGGGTCGGATGAGCAGTTCTTC	CASSEWTGSDEQFF
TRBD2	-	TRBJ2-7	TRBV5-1	TGCGCCAGCAGCTTATGGACTAGCGGGGCGGTCGAGCAGTACTTC	CASSLWTSGAVEQYF
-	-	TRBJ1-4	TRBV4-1	TGCGCCAGCAGCCAAGTTTTCGGGGAAAAACTGTTTTTT	CASSQVFGEKLFF
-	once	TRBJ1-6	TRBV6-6	TGTGCCAGCAGCCGTGGGGAGTTGAATTCACCCCTCCACTTT	CASSRGELNSPLHF
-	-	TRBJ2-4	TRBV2	TGTGCCAGCAGCCGGACTCCGATGGTTGACATTCAGTACTTC	CASSRTPMVDIQYF
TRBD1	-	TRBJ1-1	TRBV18	TGTGCCAGCTCACTCAGGGGGAGTGAAGCTTTCTTT	CASSLRGSEAFF
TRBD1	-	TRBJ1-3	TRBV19	TGTGCCAGTAGTATCAAGGGGGCACTCTCTGGAAACACCATATATTTT	CASSIKGALSGNTIYF
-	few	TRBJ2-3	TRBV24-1	TGTGCCACCTCAGAGCAACGGGACACTTTCACAGATACGCAGTATTTT	CATSEQRDTFTDTQYF
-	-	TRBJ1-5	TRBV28	TGTGCCAGCAGTTTACCGCGGGGTAGCAATCAGCCCCAGCATTTT	CASSLPRGSNQPQHF
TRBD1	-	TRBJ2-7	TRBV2	TGTGCCAGCAGTGTGGGACAGGCTTCCTACGAGCAGTACTTC	CASSVGQASYEQYF
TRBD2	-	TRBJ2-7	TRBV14	TGTGCCAGCAAACGAGGCGGGAGCTACGAGCAGTACTTC	CASKRGGSYEQYF
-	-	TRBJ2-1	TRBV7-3	TGTGCCAGCAGCCCGGTCTCGACAGGTGCCTACAATGAGCAGTTCTTC	CASSPVSTGAYNEQFF
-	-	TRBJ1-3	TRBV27	TGTGCCAGCAGTTTAACAGGTCTCTCTGGAAACACCATATATTTT	CASSLTGLSGNTIYF
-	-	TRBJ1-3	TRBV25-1	TGTGCCAGCAGTGAATCTGAACAGCCCGGAAACACCATATATTTT	CASSESEQPGNTIYF
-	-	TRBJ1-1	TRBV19	TGTGCCAGTAGTACAGAGGGGCTTACGAACACTGAAGCTTTCTTT	CASSTEGLTNTEAFF